Below, 11 T cell receptor beta chains from the same sample are listed, as sequenced in a study of T-cell reconstitution after alpha-beta-depleted transplantation in children. Unique molecular identifiers tagged the TCRbeta library. TCRdb analysed the PCR reads with MiXCR anew, one entry per CDR3 protein. The sample records 330,000 or so distinct CDR3 sequences, around 10% being singletons. The sample in question was PBMCs, obtained before TCRalphabeta/CD19-depleted stem cell transplant. These receptor sequences come from a boy under two years old with acute myeloid leukemia, due to receive a stem cell transplant.

This clonotype appeared many times. V gene TRBV28 combines with J gene TRBJ2-5; D is possibly TRBD2 (5 bases). CDR1 and CDR2 from the germline V gene are MDHEN and SYDVKM. The V end was cut by 4 bases, the J end by 6 bases, with 18 bases between. The length of the CDR3 is 15 residues. The CDR3 here is CASSSTGNGRKTQYF. CDR3 coding DNA: TGTGCCAGCAGTTCTACCGGGAATGGGCGGAAGACCCAGTACTTC.

In this sample, this clonotype turned up once. It may be a read error: a sequence one base away is much more abundant. The genes are TRBV6-5 and TRBJ2-7, with 9 bases matching TRBD1. Germline loops: CDR1 MNHEY, CDR2 SVGAGI. The CDR3 consists of 16 residues. The CDR3 bases are TGTGCCAGCAGTTACTTAACGGGACAGGGATCCTACGAGCACTACTTC. It encodes CASSYLTGQGSYEHYF.

This clonotype was seen at least ten times. The chain couples TRBV6-5 to TRBJ1-2; 10 bases line up with TRBD1. J was trimmed by 4 bases and V by 2 bases; bases with no gene match: 1. The CDR3 is 14 residues long. The germline gives CDR1 MNHEY, CDR2 SVGAGI. In DNA form, the CDR3 reads TGTGCCAGCAGTTACAGGACAGGGGGCTATGGCTACACCTTC. It yields the protein CASSYRTGGYGYTF.

This clonotype was seen only a few times. CDR3 sequence: CASLGGGIGTDTQYF. Written as DNA, the CDR3 is TGTGCCAGCCTTGGAGGGGGGATTGGCACAGATACGCAGTATTTT. The rearrangement joins TRBV14 to TRBJ2-3, with D tentatively TRBD1 or TRBD2 (6 bases each). Trimming shortened V by 8 bases and J by 1 base, and 16 bases separated the two germline ends. CDR1 and CDR2 from the germline V gene are SGHDN and FVKESK. The CDR3 totals 15 residues.

This clonotype appeared many times. This chain joins TRBV4-2 and TRBJ2-3; 12 bases fit TRBD2. J was trimmed by 3 bases and V by 4 bases; bases with no gene match: 5. Germline-derived CDR1 and CDR2 are LGHNA and YNFKEQ. The CDR3 contains 16 residues. CDR3 sequence (DNA): TGTGCCAGCAGCCTCCGGACTAGCGGGGAAACAGATACGCAGTATTTT. Encoded protein: CASSLRTSGETDTQYF.

This clonotype was detected many times. The chain uses TRBV5-1 and TRBJ2-5; 10 bases fit TRBD2. CDR1 SGHRS and CDR2 YFSETQ come from the germline V gene. V lost 5 bases, J lost 5 bases, and 9 bases stayed unmatched. There are 15 residues in the CDR3. This CDR3 is CASRDTSGAGETQYF. The CDR3 DNA reads as TGCGCCAGCAGAGATACTAGCGGGGCCGGGGAGACCCAGTACTTC.

This clonotype appeared many times. The chain is built from TRBV7-2 and TRBJ2-1; 8 nucleotides agree with TRBD2. V trimming: 4 bases; J trimming: 3 bases; junction bases outside the gene matches: 8. Germline CDR1 is SGHTA and CDR2 is FQGNSA. The CDR3 has 16 residues. The CDR3 spells CASSSKRGGLYNEQFF. As DNA, the CDR3 is TGTGCCAGCAGCTCAAAACGGGGGGGCCTCTACAATGAGCAGTTCTTC. Combining the CDR3 with reference TRBV7-2 and TRBJ2-1 gives the whole variable domain GAGVSQSPSNKVTEKGKDVELRCDPISGHTALYWYRQSLGQGLEFLIYFQGNSAPDKSGLPSDRFSAERTGGSVSTLTIQRTQQEDSAVYLCASSSKRGGLYNEQFFGPGTRLTVL.

Details on this clonotype: This may stem from a read error, because a much larger clone lies one nucleotide away. This rearrangement joins TRBV28 to TRBJ1-1; 7 nucleotides agree with TRBD1. The V segment lost 5 bases and the J segment 4 bases; nucleotides outside the gene matches: 10. This CDR3 has 15 residues. Germline V CDR1 and CDR2: MDHEN, SYDVKM. In DNA form, the CDR3 reads TGTGCCAGCAGTGTGGAAGCCGGGACAGTCACTGAAGCTTTCTTT. Protein: CASSVEAGTVTEAFF.

This clonotype was detected many times. The rearrangement uses TRBV28 and TRBJ1-1, with unresolved D. This CDR3 has 10 residues. CDR1 and CDR2 (germline): MDHEN, SYDVKM. The V and J ends lost 7 bases and 4 bases respectively, with 4 bases between them. This CDR3 is CASTGTEAFF. CDR3 sequence (DNA): TGTGCCAGCACGGGCACTGAAGCTTTCTTT.

On this clonotype itself: One end of the junction varies from germline; a read error may be responsible. The rearrangement links TRBV6-1 to TRBJ1-1; 7 nucleotides align to TRBD1. The CDR3 loop spans 14 amino acids. CDR1 and CDR2 (germline): MNHNS, SASEGT. The CDR3 spells CASSPTGMNTEASF. As DNA, the CDR3 is TGTGCCAGCAGCCCGACAGGGATGAACACTGAAGCTTCCTTT.

This clonotype was found a few times. The V call is TRBV28, the J call TRBJ1-6; weak D call: TRBD1 (5 bases). V was clipped by 6 bases and J by 5 bases, with 11 bases between them. Germline assignment: CDR1 MDHEN and CDR2 SYDVKM. The CDR3 is 14 residues long. This CDR3 reads CASSYRTDNSPLHF. CDR3 DNA sequence: TGTGCCAGCAGCTACAGGACCGATAATTCACCCCTCCACTTT.